This T cell receptor (beta chain) comes out of a study of blood T cell repertoires in COVID-19. Study as a whole: Sites across the United States, Italy and Spain contributed samples from acute and convalescent COVID-19. Sample material is recorded as cDNA or gDNA derived from T cells, B-cell-depleted T cells, or PBMCs.

The authors' processing: Using reference gene primer amplification, nucleated cell counts were estimated. Libraries were prepared by immunoSEQ multiplex PCR; TCRdb keeps only in-frame clonotypes and omits some of them. V and J calls and clone size come straight from that table; D and trimming were deduced from the DNA. The sample has over 35,000 clones, about 92% seen once; the top ten hold around 17%. This receptor was identified in a man between 65 and 79 years old with active COVID-19. Sequencing input: peripheral blood.

The CDR3 sequence: CASSPSTSLGSYNSPLHF. CDR3 DNA sequence: TGTGCCAGCAGCCCATCGACCAGTCTAGGCTCCTATAATTCACCCCTCCACTTT. The rearrangement joins TRBV9 to TRBJ1-6; no reliable D call. The CDR3 is 18 amino acids. CDR1 is SGDLS and CDR2 is YYNGEE in the germline V gene. V lost 4 bases, J lost 0 bases, and 17 bases lay in between.